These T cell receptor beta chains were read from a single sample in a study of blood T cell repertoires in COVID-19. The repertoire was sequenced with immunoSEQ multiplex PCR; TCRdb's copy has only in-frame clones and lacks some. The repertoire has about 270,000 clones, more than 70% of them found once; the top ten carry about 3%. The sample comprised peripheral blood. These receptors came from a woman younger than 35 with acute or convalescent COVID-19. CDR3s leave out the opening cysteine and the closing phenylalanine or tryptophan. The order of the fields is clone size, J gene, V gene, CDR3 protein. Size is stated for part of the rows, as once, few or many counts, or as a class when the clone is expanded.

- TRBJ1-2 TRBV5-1 ASSLGLGGDYGYT
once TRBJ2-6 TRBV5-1 ASSSWTGKASGANVLT
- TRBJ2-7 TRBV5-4 ASSLGTGRLADSYEQY
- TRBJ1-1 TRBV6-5 ASSFAGAMNTEAF
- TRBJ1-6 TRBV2 ASISGGSYNSPLH
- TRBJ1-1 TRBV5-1 ASSSGTGGTEAF
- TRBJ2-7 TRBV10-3 ATLGLADEQY
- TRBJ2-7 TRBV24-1 ATSGSGSDLYEQY
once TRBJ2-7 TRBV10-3 AISERELREQY
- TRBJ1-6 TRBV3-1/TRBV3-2 ASSQPGLIVSPLH
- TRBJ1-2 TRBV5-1 ASSLVTRWGGGYT
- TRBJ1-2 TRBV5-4 ASSLVKSGGDGYT
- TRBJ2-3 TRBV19 ASSTGGTSGTDTQY
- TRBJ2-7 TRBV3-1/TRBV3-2 ASSPSGRYEQY
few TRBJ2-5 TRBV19 ASSMGAASGSTWETQY
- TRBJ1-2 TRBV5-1 ASSLAWEGAQGYT
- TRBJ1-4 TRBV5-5 ASSLVVVGTTKLF
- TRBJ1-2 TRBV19 ASSVQGNYGYT
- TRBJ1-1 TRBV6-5 ASSYATRGNTEAF
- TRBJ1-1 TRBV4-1 ASSPDRGHTEAF
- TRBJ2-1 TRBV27 ASSGTSGRIDEQF
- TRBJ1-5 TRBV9 ASSVEGAGNQPQH
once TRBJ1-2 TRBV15 ATSRLTGTLGSNYGYT
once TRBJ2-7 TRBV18 ASSPAGSKEQY
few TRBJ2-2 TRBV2 ASTVSNTGELF
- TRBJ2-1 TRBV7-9 ASSLAGGAFYNEQF
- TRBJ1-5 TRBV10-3 AISEDPSYRGRGQPQH
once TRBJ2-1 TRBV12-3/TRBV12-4 ASSRGGNEQF
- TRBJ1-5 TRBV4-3 ASSQDTGDQPQH
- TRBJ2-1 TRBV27 ASSSLRLAGVAENEQF
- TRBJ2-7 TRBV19 ASSIVIGTSGRNHEQY
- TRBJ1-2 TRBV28 ASSSGTDYGYT
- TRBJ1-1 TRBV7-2 ASSLGQGALNTEAF
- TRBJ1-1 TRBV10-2 ASNDRAGAEAF
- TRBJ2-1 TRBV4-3 ASSQDQTGGPGYNEQF
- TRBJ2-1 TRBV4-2 ASSQVRELHNEQF
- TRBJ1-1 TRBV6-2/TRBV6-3 ASSFKGALYTEAF
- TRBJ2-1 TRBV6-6 ASSRQGVSSRGEQF
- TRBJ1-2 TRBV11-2 ASTRTGGSISYGYT
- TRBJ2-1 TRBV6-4 ASSDSPVSYNEQF
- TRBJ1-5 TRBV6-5 ASSADRVVNQPQH
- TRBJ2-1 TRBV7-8 ASSPPFTPLQRVQF
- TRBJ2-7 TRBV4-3 ASSQGLVGGSYEQY
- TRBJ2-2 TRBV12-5 ASGLVLGSGNTGELF
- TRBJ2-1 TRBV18 ASSPRSSGTNNEQF
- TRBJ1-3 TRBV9 ASSVQGVGNTIY
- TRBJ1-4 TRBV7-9 ASSSYRDRDEKLF
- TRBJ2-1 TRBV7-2 ASSLSSGSYNEQF
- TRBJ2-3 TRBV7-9 ASSDTSGRSTDTQY
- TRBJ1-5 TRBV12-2 ASRFMTVLSGNQPQH
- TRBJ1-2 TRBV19 ASDRAKIYGYT
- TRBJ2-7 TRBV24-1 ATSDPSRGGAHEQY
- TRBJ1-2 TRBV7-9 AGLSESNYGYT